The clone carrying this T cell receptor (beta chain) was seen repeatedly, ten times or more. The antigen is not known. This sample stems from a study of CD8 T cells in ankylosing spondylitis. Notes on the study in general: Ankylosing spondylitis blood appeared to be characterized by a TCR beta motif of eight highly homologous variants. In ankylosing spondylitis patients, matched synovial fluid reportedly showed significant enrichment of disease-linked clones.

TCRdb fed the 5' RACE reads into MiXCR, producing one record per CDR3 protein. The sample consists of about 250,000 distinct CDR3 sequences, over 9.5% of them appearing once. From germline, CDR1 is SGHRS and CDR2 YFSETQ. V lost 4 bases to trimming and J lost 7 bases; unmatched junction nucleotides: 2. The CDR3 totals 13 residues. The V and J genes are TRBV5-1 and TRBJ1-6; 7 bases are shared with TRBD1. Sequencing was done on a sample of blood, either unsorted or a sorted T cell fraction (not recorded which). This TCR was recovered from a male donor with ankylosing spondylitis or in good health (not recorded which). The CDR3 coding sequence is TGCGCCAGCAGCGTGGGACAGAATTCACCCCTCCACTTT. It codes for CASSVGQNSPLHF. Full variable domain (remainder filled in from reference TRBV5-1 and TRBJ1-6): KAGVTQTPRYLIKTRGQQVTLSCSPISGHRSVSWYQQTPGQGLQFLFEYFSETQRNKGNFPGRFSGRQFSNSRSEMNVSTLELGDSALYLCASSVGQNSPLHFGNGTRLTVT.